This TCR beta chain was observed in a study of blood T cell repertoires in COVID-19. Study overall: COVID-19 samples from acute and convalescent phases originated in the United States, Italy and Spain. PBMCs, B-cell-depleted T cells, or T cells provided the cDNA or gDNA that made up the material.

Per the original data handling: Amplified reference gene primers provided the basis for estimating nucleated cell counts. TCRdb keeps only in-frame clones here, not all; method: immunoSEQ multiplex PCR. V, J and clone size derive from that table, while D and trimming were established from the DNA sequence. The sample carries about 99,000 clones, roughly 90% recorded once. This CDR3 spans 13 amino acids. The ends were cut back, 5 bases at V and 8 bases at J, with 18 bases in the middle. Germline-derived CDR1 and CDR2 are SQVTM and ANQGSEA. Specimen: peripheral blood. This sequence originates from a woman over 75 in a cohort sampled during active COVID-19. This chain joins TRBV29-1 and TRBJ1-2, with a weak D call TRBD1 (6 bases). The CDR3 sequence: CSVSEAGGGGYTF. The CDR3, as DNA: TGCAGCGTTAGTGAAGCGGGGGGCGGAGGCTACACCTTC.